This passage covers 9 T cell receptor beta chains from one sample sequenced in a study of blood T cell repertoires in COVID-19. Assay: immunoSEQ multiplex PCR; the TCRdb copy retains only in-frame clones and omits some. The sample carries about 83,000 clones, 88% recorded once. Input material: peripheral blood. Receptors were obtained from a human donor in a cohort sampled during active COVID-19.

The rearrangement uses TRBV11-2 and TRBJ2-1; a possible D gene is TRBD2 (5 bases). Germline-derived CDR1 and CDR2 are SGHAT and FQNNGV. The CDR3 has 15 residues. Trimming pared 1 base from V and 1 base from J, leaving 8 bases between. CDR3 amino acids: CASSLGEGSYNEQFF. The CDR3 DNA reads TGTGCCAGCAGCTTAGGAGAGGGATCCTACAATGAGCAGTTCTTC.

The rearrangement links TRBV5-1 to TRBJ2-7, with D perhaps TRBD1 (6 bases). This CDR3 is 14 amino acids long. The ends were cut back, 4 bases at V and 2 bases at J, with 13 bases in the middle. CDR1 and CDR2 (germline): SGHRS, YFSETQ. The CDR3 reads CASSIGQKTYEQYF. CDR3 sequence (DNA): TGCGCCAGCAGCATAGGACAGAAGACCTACGAGCAGTACTTC.

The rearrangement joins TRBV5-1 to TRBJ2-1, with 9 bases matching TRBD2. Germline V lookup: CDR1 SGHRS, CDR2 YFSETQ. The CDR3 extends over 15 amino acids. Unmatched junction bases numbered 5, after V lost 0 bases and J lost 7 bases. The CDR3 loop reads CASSLGAGGPNEQFF. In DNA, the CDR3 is TGCGCCAGCAGCTTGGGGGCGGGAGGGCCTAATGAGCAGTTCTTC.

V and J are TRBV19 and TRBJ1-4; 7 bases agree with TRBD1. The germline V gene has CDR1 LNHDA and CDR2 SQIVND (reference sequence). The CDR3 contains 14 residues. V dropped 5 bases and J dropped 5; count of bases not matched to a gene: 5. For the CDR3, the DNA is TGTGCCAGTAGTTCGTCAGGGGGAAATGAAAAACTGTTTTTT. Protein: CASSSSGGNEKLFF.

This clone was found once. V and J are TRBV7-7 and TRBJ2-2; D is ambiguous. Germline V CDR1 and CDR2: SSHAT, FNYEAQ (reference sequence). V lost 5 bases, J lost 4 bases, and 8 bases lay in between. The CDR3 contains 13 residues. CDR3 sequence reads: CASSPTSTGELFF. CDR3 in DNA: TGTGCCAGCAGCCCCACCAGCACCGGGGAGCTGTTTTTT.

The CDR3: CASRPGDGSQSGYTF. In DNA form, the CDR3 reads TGTGCCAGTAGACCAGGGGACGGATCCCAAAGTGGCTACACCTTC. V usage is TRBV19 and J usage is TRBJ1-2, with a weak D call TRBD1 (6 bases). CDR3 length equals 15 residues. CDR1 and CDR2 from the germline V gene are LNHDA and SQIVND (reference sequence). V was shortened by 6 bases and J by 7 bases, with 21 bases between the two germline ends.

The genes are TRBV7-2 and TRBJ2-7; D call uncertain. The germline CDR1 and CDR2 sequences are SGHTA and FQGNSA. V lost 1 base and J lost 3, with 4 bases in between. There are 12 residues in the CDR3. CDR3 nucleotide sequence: TGTGCCAGCAGCTTAGTTAGCTACGAGCAGTACTTC. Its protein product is CASSLVSYEQYF.

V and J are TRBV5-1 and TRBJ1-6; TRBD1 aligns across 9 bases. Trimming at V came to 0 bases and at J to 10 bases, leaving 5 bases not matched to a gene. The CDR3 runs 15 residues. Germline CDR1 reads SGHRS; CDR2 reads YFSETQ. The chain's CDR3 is CASSLAGTGRSPLHF. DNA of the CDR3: TGCGCCAGCAGCTTGGCCGGGACAGGGAGGTCACCCCTCCACTTT.

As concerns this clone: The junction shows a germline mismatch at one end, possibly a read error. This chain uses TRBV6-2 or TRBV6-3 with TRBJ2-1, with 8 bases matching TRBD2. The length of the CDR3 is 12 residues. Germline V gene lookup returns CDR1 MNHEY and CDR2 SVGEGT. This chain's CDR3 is CASSYEAGALIF. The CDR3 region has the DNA TGTGCCAGCAGTTACGAAGCGGGGGCCCTTATCTTC.